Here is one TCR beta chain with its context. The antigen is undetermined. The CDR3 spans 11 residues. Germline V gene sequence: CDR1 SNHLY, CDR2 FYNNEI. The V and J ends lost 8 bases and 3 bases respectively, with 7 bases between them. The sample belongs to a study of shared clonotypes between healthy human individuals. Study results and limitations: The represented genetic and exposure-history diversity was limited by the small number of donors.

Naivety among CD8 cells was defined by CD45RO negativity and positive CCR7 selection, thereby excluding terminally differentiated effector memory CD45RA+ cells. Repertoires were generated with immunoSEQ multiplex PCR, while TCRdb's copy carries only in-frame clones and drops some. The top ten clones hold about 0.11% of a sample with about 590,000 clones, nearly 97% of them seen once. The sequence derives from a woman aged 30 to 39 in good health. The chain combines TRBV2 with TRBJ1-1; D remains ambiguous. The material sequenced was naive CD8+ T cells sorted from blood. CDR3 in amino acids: CASERYTEAFF. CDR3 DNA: TGTGCCAGCGAAAGATACACTGAAGCTTTCTTT.